These 14 T cell receptor beta chains originate from one sample sequenced in a study of T-cell memory formation after mild COVID-19. TCRdb called the 5' RACE reads again in MiXCR, with one record for every CDR3 protein. The sample has 350,000 to 450,000 distinct CDR3 sequences, 13% to 15% seen once. The sample taken for sequencing was PBMCs or a T cell subset sorted from them (not recorded which). These receptors were obtained from a man younger than 30 who had mild COVID-19 (a few samples of this study predate the infection). Cell type and time point are not known.

The chain recombines TRBV4-3 with TRBJ2-5; D possibly uses TRBD1 or TRBD2 (5 bases each). The CDR3 has 15 amino acids. Trimming took 3 bases from V and 0 from J, leaving 11 bases between them. Germline CDR1 LGHNA, CDR2 YSLEER. The chain's CDR3 is CASSQDTRYQETQYF. CDR3 DNA: TGCGCCAGCAGCCAGGACACTAGGTACCAAGAGACCCAGTACTTC.

The chain couples TRBV4-1 to TRBJ1-2, with 10 bases lining up with TRBD1. The germline V gene has CDR1 MGHRA and CDR2 YSYEKL. The trim removed 0 bases at V and 8 bases at J, leaving 6 bases unmatched. CDR3 length: 15 amino acids. The CDR3: CASSQDFRTGGGYTF. The CDR3 nucleotides are TGCGCCAGCAGCCAAGATTTCAGGACAGGGGGAGGCTACACCTTC.

This clonotype was picked up many times. The rearrangement links TRBV6-5 to TRBJ2-7; D unclear. The CDR3 loop spans 11 amino acids. The ends were cut back, 5 bases at V and 6 bases at J, with 8 bases in the middle. From germline, CDR1 is MNHEY and CDR2 SVGAGI. The CDR3, as DNA: TGTGCCAGCAGTGACGGTTCCGAGCAGTACGTC. Protein sequence: CASSDGSEQYV.

This clonotype appeared a few times. This sequence joins TRBV12-3 or TRBV12-4 and TRBJ2-5, with a tentative D call TRBD1 (6 bases). CDR3 size: 13 residues. Between the trimmed V and J ends, which lost 3 bases and 3 bases, there was a span of 8 bases. The CDR3, as DNA: TGTGCCAGCAGTTTGGGACAAAAAGAGACCCAGTACTTC. Its protein product is CASSLGQKETQYF.

The chain employs TRBV5-1 and TRBJ2-1; D perhaps matches TRBD2 (7 bases). The V end was cut by 1 base, the J end by 5 bases, with 13 bases between. This CDR3 region has 15 residues. The V gene's germline CDR1 is SGHRS and CDR2 YFSETQ. The chain's CDR3 is CASSLIWEGDNEQFF. The CDR3, as DNA: TGCGCCAGCAGCTTGATTTGGGAGGGGGACAATGAGCAGTTCTTC. Full variable domain (outside the CDR3, taken from reference TRBV5-1 and TRBJ2-1): KAGVTQTPRYLIKTRGQQVTLSCSPISGHRSVSWYQQTPGQGLQFLFEYFSETQRNKGNFPGRFSGRQFSNSRSEMNVSTLELGDSALYLCASSLIWEGDNEQFFGPGTRLTVL.

The chain has TRBV24-1 and TRBJ1-5; D gene ambiguous. Germline values: CDR1 KGHDR, CDR2 SFDVKD. The V and J ends lost 9 bases and 2 bases respectively, with 7 bases between them. The CDR3 consists of 12 residues. CDR3 amino acids: CATGEGNQPQHF. In DNA form, the CDR3 reads TGTGCCACCGGGGAGGGCAATCAGCCCCAGCATTTT.

The chain recombines TRBV6-5 with TRBJ1-4, with a weak D call TRBD1 (6 bases). V was cut by 4 bases and J by 10 bases, with 16 bases left in between. In germline, CDR1 is MNHEY, CDR2 SVGAGI. The CDR3 totals 14 residues. The CDR3 DNA sequence: TGTGCCAGCAGTTGGGGGGGGCGCGTTGGAAAACTGTTTTTT. Residues: CASSWGGRVGKLFF.

This clonotype was seen repeatedly, ten times or more. The rearrangement links TRBV13 to TRBJ1-6, with a tentative D call TRBD1 (6 bases). The V end was cut by 4 bases, the J end by 8 bases, with 18 bases between. The CDR3 totals 16 residues. Germline assignment: CDR1 PRHDT and CDR2 FYEKMQ (reference sequence). The DNA for the CDR3 is TGTGCCAGCAGCTCGAGACCGGACAGTCCATATTCACCCCTCCACTTT. It specifies CASSSRPDSPYSPLHF.

This clonotype has a handful of counts. The chain recombines TRBV12-3 or TRBV12-4 with TRBJ2-3; possibly TRBD1 or TRBD2 for D (5 bases each). This CDR3 region has 15 residues. Trimming took off 3 bases at V and 6 bases at J, with 16 bases between the two ends. The CDR3 nucleotides read TGTGCCAGCAGTTTCCGGGACCCCACTCGGGATACGCAGTATTTT. It is translated as CASSFRDPTRDTQYF.

The CDR3 DNA reads TGTGCCAGCAGCTTAGCCTTGCAGTGGGGGGCTGGCTACACCTTC. Encoded protein: CASSLALQWGAGYTF. The chain has TRBV7-2 and TRBJ1-2, with D possibly matching TRBD1 (6 bases). V was pared by 0 bases and J by 7 bases, with 15 bases between. Per the germline V gene, CDR1 is SGHTA and CDR2 is FQGNSA. The CDR3 consists of 15 residues.

The CDR3 loop reads CASSPPGQANYEQYF. The CDR3 nucleotides read TGTGCCAGCTCACCACCGGGACAGGCGAACTACGAGCAGTACTTC. This chain joins TRBV18 and TRBJ2-7, with TRBD1 matching over 8 bases. Germline V gene sequence: CDR1 KGHSH, CDR2 LQKENI. CDR3 size: 15 residues. After removal of 0 bases from V and 3 bases from J, the junction contained 4 bases not matched to a gene.

This clonotype was seen a handful of times. The chain employs TRBV7-2 and TRBJ2-5; 10 bases are shared with TRBD1. V lost 3 bases, J lost 5 bases, and 12 bases stayed unmatched. Per germline, CDR1 SGHTA and CDR2 FQGNSA. This CDR3 is built from 17 residues. CDR3 loop: CASSLRQGARVMETQYF. CDR3 bases: TGTGCCAGCAGCTTGAGACAGGGGGCCCGGGTTATGGAGACCCAGTACTTC.

This clonotype was recorded at least ten times. The chain carries TRBV4-2 and TRBJ2-4; 7 bases line up with TRBD2. Germline V gene data show CDR1 as LGHNA and CDR2 as YNFKEQ. Trimming cost V 0 bases and J 7 bases; bases outside gene matches: 6. This CDR3 has 15 residues. The CDR3 DNA sequence: TGTGCCAGCAGCCAAGATGGGAGGGATTGGAACATTCAGTACTTC. Amino acids: CASSQDGRDWNIQYF.

The chain has TRBV15 and TRBJ2-5, with 7 bases identical to TRBD2. Germline CDR1 LNHNV, CDR2 YYDKDF (reference sequence). This CDR3 has 13 amino acids. The J segment lost 1 base and the V segment lost 8 bases, leaving 4 bases of the junction unmatched. The CDR3 bases are TGTGCCACCGGGGGGGGAATCCAAGAGACCCAGTACTTC. Translated: CATGGGIQETQYF.